Shown below are 32 T cell receptor beta chains from a single sample sequenced in a study of blood T cell repertoires in COVID-19. The assay was immunoSEQ multiplex PCR, and TCRdb's table has in-frame clones only and misses some. The sample lists roughly 200,000 clones, under 90% seen once, with around 4.6% in the top ten. The sample consisted of PBMCs or T cells enriched from blood (not recorded which). Receptors originate from a woman in her fifties or sixties who had been exposed to COVID-19.

The genes are TRBV29-1 and TRBJ1-3; D not certain. The CDR3 contains 13 residues. Per germline, CDR1 SQVTM and CDR2 ANQGSEA. V lost 4 bases to trimming and J lost 2 bases, with 9 bases between them. Written as DNA, the CDR3 is TGCAGCGTTGGAGGGTTTCCTGGAAACACCATATATTTT. Amino acid sequence: CSVGGFPGNTIYF.

The genes are TRBV30 and TRBJ1-5; D unclear. Trimming stripped 1 base from V and 3 bases from J, with 7 bases between. Germline-derived CDR1 and CDR2 are GTSNPN and SVGIG (reference sequence). CDR3 length: 13 residues. In DNA, the CDR3 is TGTGCCTGGAGTGGCGGGCCCAATCAGCCCCAGCATTTT. Translated, it gives CAWSGGPNQPQHF.

The chain has TRBV4-3 and TRBJ1-4, with 7 bases lining up with TRBD1. The length of the CDR3 is 15 residues. The V segment lost 0 bases and the J segment 8 bases; nucleotides outside the gene matches: 6. Germline CDR1 LGHNA, CDR2 YSLEER. This CDR3 reads CASSQDEGAREKLFF. DNA for the CDR3: TGCGCCAGCAGCCAAGATGAGGGGGCAAGGGAAAAACTGTTTTTT.

This chain links TRBV7-8 with TRBJ2-2, with 7 nucleotides matching TRBD2. CDR3 size: 17 residues. CDR1 is SGHVS and CDR2 is FQNEAQ in the germline V gene. The V and J ends lost 5 bases and 1 base, in that order; junction bases with no gene match: 10. The CDR3 protein is CASSPMGGGLNTGELFF. The CDR3 coding sequence is TGTGCCAGCAGCCCCATGGGGGGAGGGCTGAACACCGGGGAGCTGTTTTTT.

The chain uses TRBV27 and TRBJ1-5, with 7 bases identical to TRBD1. In germline, CDR1 is MNHEY, CDR2 SMNVEV (reference sequence). V gave up 6 bases and J gave up 1 base; unmatched junction bases: 6. This CDR3 has 15 amino acids. DNA of the CDR3: TGTGCCAGCAGCCTGGAGGGGGCAAGCAATCAGCCCCAGCATTTT. This sequence encodes CASSLEGASNQPQHF.

The chain combines TRBV10-3 with TRBJ1-6; D might be TRBD1 (5 bases). The V end lost 2 bases, the J end lost 7 bases, and 9 bases lay between the germline ends. The CDR3 consists of 14 residues. CDR1 is ENHRY and CDR2 is SYGVKD in the germline V gene. CDR3 DNA sequence: TGTGCCATCAGTGAGAGGGGTGAGAATTCACCCCTCCACTTT. Its protein product is CAISERGENSPLHF.

The gene calls are TRBV30 and TRBJ2-2; 8 bases agree with TRBD1. Germline CDR1 GTSNPN, CDR2 SVGIG (reference sequence). There are 15 residues in the CDR3. V lost 0 bases, J lost 6 bases, and 6 bases stayed unmatched. CDR3 bases: TGTGCCTGGAGTGTACAAGACAGGGGTCCCGGGGAGCTGTTTTTT. Translated: CAWSVQDRGPGELFF. Drawing the rest from reference TRBV30 and TRBJ2-2, the complete variable domain is SQTIHQWPATLVQPVGSPLSLECTVEGTSNPNLYWYRQAAGRGLQLLFYSVGIGQISSEVPQNLSASRPQDRQFILSSKKLLLSDSGFYLCAWSVQDRGPGELFFGEGSRLTVL.

The CDR3 DNA sequence: TGCGCCAGCAGTGAGTCGAGTCAGGGGGGATCTTTCTTT. Protein sequence: CASSESSQGGSFF. This chain links TRBV10-2 with TRBJ1-1, with 7 positions matching TRBD1. Germline trimming cut 0 bases from V and 12 bases from J; bases unmatched to any gene: 7. CDR1 and CDR2 from the germline V gene are WSHSY and SAAADI. The CDR3 sequence is 13 residues long.

CDR3 bases: TGTGCCAGTAGTATCGCCTCGGGAACGGCCGGCTACACCTTC. Amino acids: CASSIASGTAGYTF. The chain joins TRBV19 to TRBJ1-2; D not resolved. Germline V gene lookup returns CDR1 LNHDA and CDR2 SQIVND (reference sequence). V lost 3 bases and J lost 8, with 16 bases in between. This CDR3 comprises 14 residues.

The rearrangement joins TRBV28 to TRBJ2-2; possibly TRBD1 for D (6 bases). Trimming shortened V by 3 bases and J by 5 bases, and 16 bases separated the two germline ends. The CDR3 consists of 16 residues. Per the germline V gene, CDR1 is MDHEN and CDR2 is SYDVKM. Here the CDR3 DNA reads TGTGCCAGCAGTTTCGACCGCAGAGGGGGTACCGGGGAGCTGTTTTTT. Its translation is CASSFDRRGGTGELFF.

This clone is a singleton in its sample. V and J are TRBV11-2 and TRBJ1-1, with unresolved D. Germline V CDR1 and CDR2: SGHAT, FQNNGV. The CDR3 sequence is 10 residues long. V lost 8 bases and J lost 7, with 8 bases in between. The CDR3: CASGGLEAFF. The CDR3 DNA reads as TGTGCCAGCGGTGGGCTTGAAGCTTTCTTT.

This clone was found once. V usage is TRBV19 and J usage is TRBJ2-5, with D possibly TRBD1 on 5 matching bases. Trimming pared 6 bases from V and 4 bases from J, leaving 12 bases between. This CDR3 contains 13 residues. Germline V gives CDR1 LNHDA, CDR2 SQIVND (reference sequence). CDR3 region: CASRDKGGETQYF. The CDR3 DNA is TGTGCCAGTAGGGACAAAGGTGGAGAGACCCAGTACTTC.

The chain has TRBV7-8 and TRBJ1-5; D is perhaps TRBD1 (6 bases). The CDR3 sequence is 15 residues long. Trimming shortened V by 3 bases and J by 6 bases, and 15 bases separated the two germline ends. Germline V gene sequence: CDR1 SGHVS, CDR2 FQNEAQ. The CDR3 region is CASSLYRDPTQPQHF. The CDR3 DNA is TGTGCCAGCAGCTTGTACAGGGACCCCACTCAGCCCCAGCATTTT.

As concerns this clone: As the CDR3 is not closed by the conserved phenylalanine or tryptophan, this likely results from a read error. Because the CDR3's place on the DNA is in doubt, the DNA is left out and the CDR3 is given as listed by TCRdb. The chain combines TRBV9 with TRBJ1-1. A total of 10 residues make up the CDR3, ends included. Germline V gives CDR1 SGDLS, CDR2 YYNGEE. CDR3 residues: CASSVAAGYL.

The gene calls are TRBV27 and TRBJ2-1, with D possibly being TRBD2 (6 bases). The CDR3 is 14 residues long. The germline CDR1 and CDR2 sequences are MNHEY and SMNVEV (reference sequence). Trimming removed 6 bases at V and 8 bases at J, with 17 bases between. The CDR3: CASSPRFGGDEQFF. DNA of the CDR3: TGTGCCAGCAGCCCGAGATTCGGGGGTGATGAGCAGTTCTTC.

The rearrangement joins TRBV5-4 to TRBJ1-4; no clear D gene. CDR3 size: 14 residues. Trimming cost V 0 bases and J 8 bases, with 11 bases left between them. Per germline, CDR1 SGHNT and CDR2 YYREEE (reference sequence). In DNA, the CDR3 is TGTGCCAGCAGCTTGGGGGGAGTTGACGAAAAACTGTTTTTT. It yields the protein CASSLGGVDEKLFF.

This clone was observed a few times. The chain combines TRBV5-8 with TRBJ1-4; D gene ambiguous. CDR3 size: 15 residues. The V gene lost 4 bases and the J gene lost 4 bases, with 14 bases spanning the gap. Per germline, CDR1 SGHTS and CDR2 YDEGEE. Here the CDR3 reads CASSPGTVFNEKLFF. The CDR3 nucleotides are TGTGCCAGCAGCCCTGGAACAGTATTTAATGAAAAACTGTTTTTT.

The chain employs TRBV30 and TRBJ2-3; 9 bases are shared with TRBD2. The CDR3 totals 16 residues. Trimming took 1 base from V and 6 from J; bases not matched to a gene: 11. CDR1 GTSNPN and CDR2 SVGIG come from the germline V gene (reference sequence). CDR3 in amino acids: CAWSASWTAGGDTQYF. The CDR3 coding sequence is TGTGCCTGGAGTGCCTCCTGGACTGCGGGGGGGGATACGCAGTATTTT.

The chain is built from TRBV5-1 and TRBJ1-5, with unresolved D. V was pared by 0 bases and J by 6 bases, with 7 bases between. The CDR3 is 13 amino acids. Germline values: CDR1 SGHRS, CDR2 YFSETQ. The CDR3 nucleotides read TGCGCCAGCAGCTTGGAAGGGAGTCAGCCCCAGCATTTT. Translation gives CASSLEGSQPQHF.

The rearrangement uses TRBV28 and TRBJ1-2; TRBD1 is a possible D gene (5 bases). The germline V and J ends were trimmed by 2 bases and 2 bases, with 9 bases remaining between them. The CDR3 consists of 14 residues. Germline loops: CDR1 MDHEN, CDR2 SYDVKM. Here the CDR3 reads CASSLQGINYGYTF. CDR3 DNA: TGTGCCAGCAGTTTACAGGGAATCAACTATGGCTACACCTTC.

CDR3 sequence (DNA): TGTGCCAGCAGCCAATTGAGGGGATCTTATTTAGCGGGAGAGACCCAGTACTTC. Translating it yields CASSQLRGSYLAGETQYF. This sequence joins TRBV7-9 and TRBJ2-5, with TRBD2 matching over 7 bases. V was pared by 5 bases and J by 4 bases, with 19 bases of the junction left unmatched. Germline loops: CDR1 SEHNR, CDR2 FQNEAQ (reference sequence). This CDR3 spans 18 amino acids.

This clone appeared a single time. The V and J genes are TRBV11-3 and TRBJ2-1, with 8 nucleotides matching TRBD2. Germline CDR1 reads SGHNT; CDR2 reads YENEEA. The J segment lost 9 bases and the V segment lost 3 bases, leaving 4 bases of the junction unmatched. This CDR3 has 13 residues. CDR3 coding DNA: TGTGCCAGCAGCTTGGCGGGGGGACCTGAGCAGTTCTTC. Protein product: CASSLAGGPEQFF.

The chain links TRBV16 to TRBJ2-7, with TRBD2 as a possible D gene (5 bases). Germline lookup yields CDR1 KGHSY and CDR2 FQNENV. Deletions cut 5 bases from V and 4 bases from J, with 12 bases between. The CDR3 has 13 residues. The CDR3 sequence: CASSSPPGYEQYF. As DNA, the CDR3 is TGTGCCAGCAGCTCTCCTCCGGGGTACGAGCAGTACTTC.

This chain joins TRBV6-5 and TRBJ2-3; 9 nucleotides line up with TRBD2. Looked up from germline, CDR1 is MNHEY and CDR2 is SVGAGI. The junction had 8 bases not matched to a gene; V was cut back by 6 bases and J by 7 bases. CDR3 length: 14 residues. The DNA of the CDR3 is TGTGCCAGCAGGCCCGGGACTAGCTTTCATACGCAGTATTTT. Encoded protein: CASRPGTSFHTQYF.

The chain is built from TRBV18 and TRBJ2-3; a possible D gene is TRBD2 (5 bases). The germline CDR1 and CDR2 sequences are KGHSH and LQKENI. The V end was cut by 3 bases, the J end by 6 bases, with 10 bases between. The CDR3 has 13 amino acids. CDR3 nucleotide sequence: TGTGCCAGCTCACCGCCGGGGAGCGATACGCAGTATTTT. As protein: CASSPPGSDTQYF.

The V gene is TRBV5-4, the J gene TRBJ2-1, with 9 bases fitting TRBD2. Germline V gene data show CDR1 as SGHNT and CDR2 as YYREEE (reference sequence). This CDR3 has 15 amino acids. V was clipped by 0 bases and J by 7 bases; unmatched bases: 5. The CDR3 reads CASSLAGAGGNEQFF. The CDR3 DNA reads TGTGCCAGCAGCTTGGCCGGAGCGGGGGGTAATGAGCAGTTCTTC.

The chain uses TRBV9 and TRBJ2-1; possible D gene TRBD1, 5 bases. The V and J ends lost 4 bases and 7 bases respectively, with 15 bases between them. This CDR3 is 14 amino acids long. Germline V lookup: CDR1 SGDLS, CDR2 YYNGEE. CDR3 DNA: TGTGCCAGCAGCCCTAGGGTGGGGCCGAATGAGCAGTTCTTC. Its translation: CASSPRVGPNEQFF.

This clone was picked up a small number of times. CDR3 loop: CSAETGNAFF. The DNA for the CDR3 is TGCAGCGCCGAAACAGGCAACGCTTTCTTT. The chain combines TRBV29-1 with TRBJ1-1, with D possibly TRBD1 on 5 matching bases. The CDR3 runs 10 residues. CDR1 SQVTM and CDR2 ANQGSEA come from the germline V gene. V was trimmed by 7 bases and J by 11 bases, leaving 14 bases between them. Looking up the rest from reference TRBV29-1 and TRBJ1-1 gives the full variable domain: SAVISQKPSRDICQRGTSLTIQCQVDSQVTMMFWYRQQPGQSLTLIATANQGSEATYESGFVIDKFPISRPNLTFSTLTVSNMSPEDSSIYLCSAETGNAFFGQGTRLTVV.

V is TRBV5-1 and J is TRBJ2-5; TRBD1 aligns across 10 bases. Germline V CDR1 and CDR2: SGHRS, YFSETQ. The CDR3 has 17 amino acids. The J segment lost 5 bases and the V segment lost 0 bases, leaving 10 bases of the junction unmatched. For the CDR3, the DNA is TGCGCCAGCAGCTTGGAAAAGGGACAGGGGCTCGGGGAGACCCAGTACTTC. It specifies CASSLEKGQGLGETQYF.

The chain joins TRBV15 to TRBJ1-2; D unresolved. CDR3 size: 12 residues. Trimming shortened V by 5 bases and J by 7 bases, and 11 bases separated the two germline ends. Germline V lookup: CDR1 LNHNV, CDR2 YYDKDF (reference sequence). Here the CDR3 DNA reads TGTGCCACCAGCCTTGTGAGGAGTGGCTACACCTTC. Amino acid sequence: CATSLVRSGYTF.

This chain links TRBV6-5 with TRBJ1-1, with D hard to call. The CDR3 runs 14 residues. CDR1 and CDR2 (germline): MNHEY, SVGAGI. With 2 bases removed from V and 2 bases from J, the gap between germline ends came to 9 bases. The CDR3 sequence is CASSYTFLNTEAFF. CDR3 nucleotides: TGTGCCAGCAGTTACACCTTCCTAAACACTGAAGCTTTCTTT.

This chain connects TRBV7-9 to TRBJ2-3; D is perhaps TRBD1 (6 bases). Between the trimmed V and J ends, which lost 1 base and 5 bases, there was a span of 10 bases. The germline V gene has CDR1 SEHNR and CDR2 FQNEAQ (reference sequence). This CDR3 has 14 amino acids. CDR3 sequence reads: CASSLVQGRDTQYF. CDR3 sequence (DNA): TGTGCCAGCAGCTTAGTACAGGGCAGAGATACGCAGTATTTT.